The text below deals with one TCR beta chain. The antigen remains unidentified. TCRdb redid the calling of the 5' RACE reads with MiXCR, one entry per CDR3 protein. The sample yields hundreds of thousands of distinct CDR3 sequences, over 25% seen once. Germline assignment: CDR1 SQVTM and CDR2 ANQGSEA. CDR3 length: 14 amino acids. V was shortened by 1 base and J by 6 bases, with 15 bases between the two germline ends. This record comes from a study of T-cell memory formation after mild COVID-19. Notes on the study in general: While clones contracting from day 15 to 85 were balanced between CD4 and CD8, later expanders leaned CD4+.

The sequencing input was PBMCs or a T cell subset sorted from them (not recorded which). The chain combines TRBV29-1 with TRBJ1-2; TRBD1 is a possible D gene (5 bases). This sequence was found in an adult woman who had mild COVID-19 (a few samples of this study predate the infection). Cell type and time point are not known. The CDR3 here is CSVEAWGMEDGYTF. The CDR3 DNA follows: TGCAGCGTTGAAGCCTGGGGGATGGAGGATGGCTACACCTTC.